Here is one T cell receptor (beta chain) with its context. V dropped 5 bases and J dropped 3 bases, with 8 bases sitting between them. The CDR3 runs 11 residues. Germline V gene sequence: CDR1 DFQATT, CDR2 SNEGSKA (reference sequence). In the original workflow: By means of reference gene primer amplification, nucleated cell counts were estimated. The repertoire was sequenced with immunoSEQ multiplex PCR; TCRdb's copy has only in-frame clones and lacks some. V and J calls and clone size are as listed in that table; D and trimming were resolved from the DNA. This table holds 300,000 to 350,000 clones, approximately 88% found once. These data are taken from a study of blood T cell repertoires in COVID-19. Whole-study context: Sources were T cells, B-cell-depleted T cells, or PBMCs; the material itself was cDNA or gDNA.

Seattle patient enrollment occurred during active infection, with longitudinal follow-up thereafter. The TCR comes from a man under 40 with COVID-19, enrolled during active disease. The sample taken for sequencing was peripheral blood. V and J are TRBV20-1 and TRBJ2-7; D possibly corresponds to TRBD1 (5 bases). DNA for the CDR3: TGCAGTGCTCCGGACAACTACGAGCAGTACTTC. This encodes CSAPDNYEQYF.